This TCR beta chain was profiled in a study of long-term antiretroviral therapy in people with HIV. Study-wide points: It was observed that HIV repertoires exhibited narrower CDR3 length ranges than controls. Repertoire composition at all time points was dominated by clones that had expanded before ART.

It was version v3.0 of the immunoSEQ assay that was run at survey level. Per-sample targets for sequencing were about 35,000-55,000 T-cell genomes. Profiling relied on immunoSEQ multiplex PCR, and the TCRdb table lists in-frame clones only, not all of them. The data show 26,000 or so clones, roughly 90% seen once. A remark on this clone: Antigen specificity is unknown.

There were no participants with HIV treated outside the United States. This CDR3 has 14 residues. The germline V and J ends were trimmed by 6 bases and 2 bases, with 15 bases remaining between them. The germline CDR1 and CDR2 sequences are SGHDT and YYEEEE. The chain uses TRBV5-6 and TRBJ2-7, with D unclear. The clonotype was recovered from a woman aged 18-35 years with HIV. This specimen consisted of unsorted PBMCs, obtained 0.5 years after starting antiretroviral therapy. For the CDR3, the DNA is TGTGCCAGCAACGCCCGGACGTCCACCTACGAGCAGTACTTC. Amino acids: CASNARTSTYEQYF.